This T cell receptor (beta chain) appears in the sequencing data of a study of identical twins. Template switching supplied a universal primer site; unique molecular identifiers were carried on the cDNA. TCRdb used MiXCR to reprocess the 5' RACE reads, holding one entry per CDR3 protein. The data contain nearly 250,000 distinct CDR3 sequences, about 7.3% of them seen just once; the ten biggest clones take up 3.5% to 4%. This clonotype was detected many times. With V trimmed by 4 bases and J by 7 bases, 6 bases remained unmatched. The germline CDR1 and CDR2 sequences are MNHEY and SMNVEV (reference sequence). This CDR3 comprises 15 residues. These data were also reused for a study on yellow fever vaccine responses in identical twins.

The material sequenced was memory (CD45RO+) T cells sorted from blood. The chain has TRBV27 and TRBJ2-1, with 11 nucleotides matching TRBD2. The clonotype comes from a woman between 18 and 30 years old in good health. For the CDR3, the DNA is TGTGCCAGCAGTTCACTAGCGGGAGTCAGGAATGAGCAGTTCTTC. Translated: CASSSLAGVRNEQFF.